Sequencing of this T cell receptor (beta chain) was carried out in a study of radiotherapy plus CTLA-4 blockade in lung cancer. Per germline, CDR1 SGHRS and CDR2 YFSETQ. CDR3 length equals 16 residues. Losses at the gene ends were 2 bases for V and 3 bases for J; bases not matched to a gene: 5. Libraries were prepared by immunoSEQ multiplex PCR; TCRdb keeps only in-frame clonotypes and omits some of them. The sample has 40,000 or so clones, around 86% seen once. The sequences come from peripheral blood, collected from a patient treated with radiotherapy plus ipilimumab. The chain carries TRBV5-1 and TRBJ2-2; 9 bases fit TRBD2. This sequence originates from a human donor with non-small cell lung cancer whose response to radiotherapy plus ipilimumab could not be evaluated. CDR3 sequence: CASSFQRGVDTGELFF. In nucleotides, the CDR3 is TGCGCCAGCAGCTTCCAGCGGGGGGTGGACACCGGGGAGCTGTTTTTT.